These 25 T cell receptor beta chains came from one sample sequenced in a study of blood T cell repertoires in COVID-19. Measured with immunoSEQ multiplex PCR; TCRdb has only the in-frame clones, and not every one. The table lists around 59,000 clones, around 80% of them singletons. Specimen: peripheral blood. These receptors originate from a human donor in a cohort sampled during active COVID-19.

This rearrangement joins TRBV10-1 to TRBJ2-6, with D unresolved. This CDR3 has 17 residues. Trimming took off 6 bases at V and 2 bases at J, with 17 bases between the two ends. Germline loops: CDR1 WNHNN, CDR2 SYGVQD (reference sequence). CDR3 amino acids: CASRGPSLRPGANVLTF. The CDR3 DNA reads TGCGCCAGCAGGGGCCCCAGTCTTCGCCCTGGGGCCAACGTCCTGACTTTC.

This clone was seen more than once but under ten times. V is TRBV6-2 or TRBV6-3 and J is TRBJ2-3; 11 nucleotides match TRBD2. The length of the CDR3 is 16 residues. CDR1 MNHEY and CDR2 SVGEGT come from the germline V gene. V dropped 4 bases and J dropped 2; count of bases not matched to a gene: 5. The CDR3 DNA reads TGTGCCAGCAGTTTAACTAGCGGGAGAATCACAGATACGCAGTATTTT. Translating gives CASSLTSGRITDTQYF.

This clone was picked up a small number of times. The chain couples TRBV7-9 to TRBJ2-3; the D gene is possibly TRBD2 (5 bases). Trimming pared 1 base from V and 0 bases from J, leaving 8 bases between. Per the germline V gene, CDR1 is SEHNR and CDR2 is FQNEAQ (reference sequence). This CDR3 contains 15 residues. The CDR3 loop reads CASSLVGGSTDTQYF. CDR3 nucleotide sequence: TGTGCCAGCAGCTTAGTGGGCGGGAGCACAGATACGCAGTATTTT.

The chain recombines TRBV29-1 with TRBJ2-7; 7 bases match TRBD1. The CDR3 runs 13 residues. V was pared by 1 base and J by 6 bases, with 6 bases of the junction left unmatched. The germline V gene has CDR1 SQVTM and CDR2 ANQGSEA. The CDR3 DNA reads TGCAGCGTTGAAGGGTGGGACAGTCCCGAGCAGTACTTC. It codes for CSVEGWDSPEQYF.

This rearrangement joins TRBV28 to TRBJ2-6; 7 bases line up with TRBD1. This CDR3 is built from 15 residues. Trimming at V came to 4 bases and at J to 2 bases, leaving 2 bases not matched to a gene. From germline, CDR1 is MDHEN and CDR2 SYDVKM. CDR3: CASSSQGAGANVLTF. As DNA, the CDR3 is TGTGCCAGCAGTTCCCAGGGGGCTGGGGCCAACGTCCTGACTTTC.

The rearrangement uses TRBV6-5 and TRBJ2-7; D possibly corresponds to TRBD2 (5 bases). CDR1 is MNHEY, CDR2 SVGAGI, per germline. V lost 5 bases to trimming and J lost 2 bases, with 10 bases between them. The length of the CDR3 is 13 residues. The CDR3: CASSPGFTYEQYF. CDR3 DNA sequence: TGTGCCAGCAGTCCGGGATTTACCTACGAGCAGTACTTC.

This clone showed up just a few times. The CDR3, as DNA: TGTGCCAGCACCCTGGGACACCTAGACCATTCACCCCTCCACTTT. It yields the protein CASTLGHLDHSPLHF. This chain joins TRBV6-6 and TRBJ1-6; perhaps TRBD1 as D (6 bases). This CDR3 has 15 amino acids. Germline loops: CDR1 MNHNY, CDR2 SVGAGI (reference sequence). V was shortened by 7 bases and J by 8 bases, with 18 bases between the two germline ends.

The chain joins TRBV12-2 to TRBJ2-7; the table's D gene call, TRBD1, was not cross checked with the DNA. TRBV12-2 is described as a pseudogene. CDR3 length: 15 amino acids. The CDR3: CASRDRQGPLYEQYF. In DNA, the CDR3 is TGTGCAAGTCGCGACCGACAGGGGCCCCTCTACGAGCAGTACTTC.

Only a few counts were recorded for this clone. The rearrangement links TRBV27 to TRBJ2-3, with 8 bases identical to TRBD1. The CDR3 runs to 17 residues. Germline V gene data show CDR1 as MNHEY and CDR2 as SMNVEV (reference sequence). Trimming at V came to 3 bases and at J to 5 bases, leaving 13 bases not matched to a gene. The CDR3 spells CASSFQGAAGRGDTQYF. CDR3 nucleotide sequence: TGTGCCAGCAGTTTCCAGGGGGCGGCGGGACGGGGAGATACGCAGTATTTT.

The J gene is TRBJ1-1, the V gene TRBV7-9; 9 nucleotides line up with TRBD1. The CDR3 spans 14 residues. Germline CDR1 is SEHNR and CDR2 is FQNEAQ (reference sequence). V lost 4 bases and J lost 10; bases outside the gene matches: 10. Written as DNA, the CDR3 is TGTGCCAGCAGCTCCGATCCGGACAGGGGAAGAGCTTTCTTT. The encoded protein is CASSSDPDRGRAFF. The whole variable domain, remainder taken from reference TRBV7-9 and TRBJ1-1, is DTGVSQNPRHKITKRGQNVTFRCDPISEHNRLYWYRQTLGQGPEFLTYFQNEAQLEKSRLLSDRFSAERPKGSFSTLEIQRTEQGDSAMYLCASSSDPDRGRAFFGQGTRLTVV.

The chain combines TRBV7-6 with TRBJ1-1; tentatively, D is TRBD1 (5 bases). The CDR3 has 15 amino acids. Trimming took off 0 bases at V and 4 bases at J, with 12 bases between the two ends. Germline-derived CDR1 and CDR2 are SGHVS and FNYEAQ. CDR3 amino acids: CASSLAASGATEAFF. In DNA form, the CDR3 reads TGTGCCAGCAGCTTAGCGGCTAGTGGGGCCACTGAAGCTTTCTTT.

V gene TRBV27 combines with J gene TRBJ1-1; D might be TRBD1 (6 bases). From germline, CDR1 is MNHEY and CDR2 SMNVEV (reference sequence). V was pared by 3 bases and J by 3 bases, with 14 bases between. This CDR3 has 15 amino acids. CDR3 in DNA: TGTGCCAGCAGTTTGAATCCGTACAGGGACACTGAAGCTTTCTTT. It is translated as CASSLNPYRDTEAFF.

The rearrangement joins TRBV7-2 to TRBJ1-1; maybe TRBD1 (6 bases). In germline, CDR1 is SGHTA, CDR2 FQGNSA. Trimming stripped 4 bases from V and 7 bases from J, with 19 bases between. The length of the CDR3 is 15 residues. The CDR3 protein is CASSSPPQGLNEAFF. As DNA, the CDR3 is TGTGCCAGCAGCTCCCCCCCGCAGGGGTTAAATGAAGCTTTCTTT.

V and J are TRBV6-5 and TRBJ2-7, with 8 bases identical to TRBD2. The CDR3 is 14 residues long. Germline CDR1 MNHEY, CDR2 SVGAGI. Unmatched junction bases numbered 7, after V lost 6 bases and J lost 3 bases. Written as DNA, the CDR3 is TGTGCCAGCAGAGGGACTAGACCCCGCTACGAGCAGTACTTC. Residues: CASRGTRPRYEQYF.

V is TRBV6-2 or TRBV6-3 and J is TRBJ2-3, with 11 positions matching TRBD2. The length of the CDR3 is 17 residues. The J segment lost 2 bases and the V segment lost 0 bases, leaving 4 bases of the junction unmatched. Germline-derived CDR1 and CDR2 are MNHEY and SVGEGT. This chain's CDR3 is CASSYSPSGRPTDTQYF. In nucleotides, the CDR3 is TGTGCCAGCAGTTACTCGCCTAGCGGGAGGCCCACAGATACGCAGTATTTT.

This clone was detected only a few times. The V gene is TRBV18, the J gene TRBJ1-1, with D uncertain. The V end was cut by 3 bases, the J end by 3 bases, with 14 bases between. CDR1 KGHSH and CDR2 LQKENI come from the germline V gene. The CDR3 totals 15 residues. The CDR3 sequence: CASSPTVTRDTEAFF. The CDR3, as DNA: TGTGCCAGCTCACCCACGGTGACGCGGGACACTGAAGCTTTCTTT. The entire variable domain, with the rest obtained from reference TRBV18 and TRBJ1-1, is as follows: NAGVMQNPRHLVRRRGQEARLRCSPMKGHSHVYWYRQLPEEGLKFMVYLQKENIIDESGMPKERFSAEFPKEGPSILRIQQVVRGDSAAYFCASSPTVTRDTEAFFGQGTRLTVV.

The V call is TRBV19, the J call TRBJ2-1; TRBD2 matches at 11 bases. The CDR3 is made up of 15 amino acids. Per the germline V gene, CDR1 is LNHDA and CDR2 is SQIVND (reference sequence). Trimming removed 1 base from V and 7 bases from J; junction bases left unmatched: 3. CDR3 sequence reads: CASSIGSSGRNEQFF. The CDR3 coding sequence is TGTGCCAGTAGTATAGGGTCTAGCGGGAGGAATGAGCAGTTCTTC.

V is TRBV7-2 and J is TRBJ1-2, with a possible D match to TRBD1 (6 bases). CDR3 length equals 14 residues. Trimming shortened V by 6 bases and J by 6 bases, and 17 bases separated the two germline ends. The germline CDR1 and CDR2 sequences are SGHTA and FQGNSA. CDR3 in amino acids: CASSSSQGIDGYTF. CDR3 nucleotides: TGTGCCAGCAGTTCTTCCCAGGGGATCGATGGCTACACCTTC.

This clone is a singleton in its sample. A read error may account for a junction end that differs from germline. The gene calls are TRBV7-7 and TRBJ1-5, with 11 bases fitting TRBD1. From germline, CDR1 is SSHAT and CDR2 FNYEAQ (reference sequence). This CDR3 comprises 16 residues. The DNA for the CDR3 is TGTGCTAGCAGCTCTAAGGACAGGGGGCGAGATCAGCCCCAGCATTTT. Amino acid sequence: CASSSKDRGRDQPQHF.

In this sample, this clone turned up a few times. This CDR3 is CASRPGQELWKHHFYF. In nucleotides, the CDR3 is TGCGCCAGCAGGCCGGGACAGGAGCTCTGGAAACACCATTTTTATTTT. The chain uses TRBV5-1 and TRBJ1-3, with 8 bases lining up with TRBD1. The CDR3 loop spans 16 amino acids. Trimming at V came to 5 bases and at J to 16 bases, leaving 23 bases not matched to a gene. Germline V gene data show CDR1 as SGHRS and CDR2 as YFSETQ.

The genes are TRBV24-1 and TRBJ2-5; D gene ambiguous. Germline-derived CDR1 and CDR2 are KGHDR and SFDVKD. Deletions cut 4 bases from V and 0 bases from J, with 8 bases between. This CDR3 spans 14 amino acids. CDR3 in amino acids: CATSDPTYQETQYF. In DNA, the CDR3 is TGTGCCACCAGTGACCCTACCTACCAAGAGACCCAGTACTTC.

The V call is TRBV6-1, the J call TRBJ2-1; the D gene is possibly TRBD1 (6 bases). The ends were cut back, 4 bases at V and 0 bases at J, with 13 bases in the middle. In germline, CDR1 is MNHNS, CDR2 SASEGT. The CDR3 is 16 amino acids. The CDR3 DNA follows: TGTGCCAGCAGTGCACACCGGGACAACTCCTACAATGAGCAGTTCTTC. This codes for CASSAHRDNSYNEQFF.

The chain employs TRBV5-1 and TRBJ2-1, with 14 nucleotides matching TRBD2. V lost 6 bases, J lost 8 bases, and 7 bases stayed unmatched. Germline V lookup: CDR1 SGHRS, CDR2 YFSETQ. This CDR3 comprises 15 residues. For the CDR3, the DNA is TGCGCCAGCACCCATCCGGGACTAGCGGGAGATGAGCAGTTCTTC. Translation gives CASTHPGLAGDEQFF. The full variable domain, completed using reference TRBV5-1 and TRBJ2-1, is KAGVTQTPRYLIKTRGQQVTLSCSPISGHRSVSWYQQTPGQGLQFLFEYFSETQRNKGNFPGRFSGRQFSNSRSEMNVSTLELGDSALYLCASTHPGLAGDEQFFGPGTRLTVL.

The rearrangement joins TRBV6-4 to TRBJ2-3; maybe TRBD1 (5 bases). Germline V gene sequence: CDR1 MRHNA, CDR2 SNTAGT. The V end lost 0 bases, the J end lost 4 bases, and 11 bases lay between the germline ends. The length of the CDR3 is 15 residues. In nucleotides, the CDR3 is TGTGCCAGCAGTGACTCGACGCAGGGTGCAGATACGCAGTATTTT. Translated, it gives CASSDSTQGADTQYF.

This chain joins TRBV4-2 and TRBJ2-1; 7 nucleotides match TRBD2. Germline lookup yields CDR1 LGHNA and CDR2 YNFKEQ. After removal of 0 bases from V and 8 bases from J, the junction contained 4 bases not matched to a gene. The length of the CDR3 is 14 residues. The CDR3 loop reads CASSQDGGSDEQFF. In nucleotides, the CDR3 is TGTGCCAGCAGCCAAGACGGGGGGAGCGATGAGCAGTTCTTC.